This TCR beta chain was captured in a study of shared clonotypes between healthy human individuals. Study findings and constraints: A reduction in generation probabilities was seen for non-shared clonotypes relative to those shared by all four donors. Only blood underwent sampling, and tissue repertoires likely differ.

Healthy HIV-negative adults without recent acute infections or vaccinations served as donors. V lost 5 bases and J lost 3, with 13 bases in between. Germline CDR1 is MNHEY and CDR2 is SMNVEV (reference sequence). This CDR3 region has 15 residues. Samples underwent the assay at deep level. Repertoires were generated with immunoSEQ multiplex PCR, while TCRdb's copy carries only in-frame clones and drops some. The sample lists approximately 740,000 clones; roughly 70% were seen once. For this clone: What it binds is not known.

The chain joins TRBV27 to TRBJ1-4; D call uncertain. The sequenced sample was memory CD4+ T cells sorted from blood. The subset here: CD45RA-negative fraction. The source of this sequence is a woman aged 25-40 years in good health. CDR3 amino acids: CASSPIRPANEKLFF. CDR3 nucleotide sequence: TGTGCCAGCAGTCCAATAAGACCGGCTAATGAAAAACTGTTTTTT.